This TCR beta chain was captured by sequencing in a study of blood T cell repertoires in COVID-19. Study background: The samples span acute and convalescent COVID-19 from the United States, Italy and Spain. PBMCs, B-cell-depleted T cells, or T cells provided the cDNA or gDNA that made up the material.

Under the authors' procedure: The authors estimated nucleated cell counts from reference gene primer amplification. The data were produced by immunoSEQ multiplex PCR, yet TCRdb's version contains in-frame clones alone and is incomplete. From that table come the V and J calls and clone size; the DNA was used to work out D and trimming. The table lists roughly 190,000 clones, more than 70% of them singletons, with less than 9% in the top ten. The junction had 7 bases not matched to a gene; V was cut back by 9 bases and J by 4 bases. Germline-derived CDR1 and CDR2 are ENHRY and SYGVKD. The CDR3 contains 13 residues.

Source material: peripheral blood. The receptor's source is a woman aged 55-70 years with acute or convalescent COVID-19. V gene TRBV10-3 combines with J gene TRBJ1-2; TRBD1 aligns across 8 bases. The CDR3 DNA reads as TGTGCCATAGCGACAGGGGAGGGCTATGGCTACACCTTC. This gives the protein CAIATGEGYGYTF.